The clone carrying this TCR beta chain appeared many times. The data stem from a study of metastatic and nonmetastatic thyroid tumors. TCRdb reprocessed the PCR reads via MiXCR. The table shows more than 20,000 clones, with roughly a quarter occurring only once. This CDR3 has 13 residues. Trimming took off 5 bases at V and 7 bases at J, with 15 bases between the two ends. Germline V gene data show CDR1 as LNHDA and CDR2 as SQIVND (reference sequence). Among the patients, none had received any treatment before thyroid surgery. The rearrangement uses TRBV19 and TRBJ2-7; possible D gene TRBD1, 6 bases. The sample taken for sequencing was tumor tissue. The TCR was taken from a male donor with papillary thyroid cancer or a benign thyroid nodule (not recorded which). Some clones in this sample may be carry-over from other donors' samples. The CDR3, as DNA: TGTGCCAGTAGTTTAACGACAGGCGGGGAGCAGTACTTC. Translated, it gives CASSLTTGGEQYF.